Listed below are T cell receptor beta chains from one sample, sequenced in a study of shared clonotypes between healthy human individuals. Measured with immunoSEQ multiplex PCR; TCRdb has only the in-frame clones, and not every one. The table has about 770,000 clones, around 70% seen once. The sequenced sample was memory CD4+ T cells sorted from blood. These receptors all come from a woman aged 25 to 45 in good health. Each CDR3 is given with its conserved first and last residue. Fields, in order: V gene, D gene, J gene, clone size, CDR3 DNA, CDR3 protein. D genes are given only for firm matches. Clone size is shown for a subset of rows, as once, few, many or a class of expanded clone.

>TRBV11-2|TRBD2|TRBJ2-7|-
TGTGCCAGCAGCTTAGGTCCAGCGGGGAAATACGAGCAGTACTTC
CASSLGPAGKYEQYF
>TRBV7-9|TRBD2|TRBJ2-1|-
TGTGCCAGCAGCTCGCCGGGACTAGTGCTTCATGAGCAGTTCTTC
CASSSPGLVLHEQFF
>TRBV5-6|-|TRBJ2-5|-
TGTGCCAGCAGCTTAATAACAGGTTTAGGGTCTGGAGAGACCCAGTACTTC
CASSLITGLGSGETQYF
>TRBV9|-|TRBJ1-6|-
TGTGCCAGCAGTAATTCTCCTATCGGCAATTCACCCCTCCACTTT
CASSNSPIGNSPLHF
>TRBV25-1|TRBD2|TRBJ2-5|-
TGTGCCAGCAGTGAATCCCGGGGCCTAGCGGGAGGACGAGAGACCCAGTACTTC
CASSESRGLAGGRETQYF
>TRBV6-1|-|TRBJ2-3|few
TGTGCCAGCAGTGAACCAGATACGCAGTATTTT
CASSEPDTQYF
>TRBV6-5|-|TRBJ2-1|-
TGTGCCAGCTGGCTGGGGGTTTACAATGAGCAGTTCTTC
CASWLGVYNEQFF
>TRBV7-8|TRBD2|TRBJ2-1|-
TGTGCCAGCAGCCCACGACGCCTGGGCGGGAGGAGGGTTGAGCAGTTCTTC
CASSPRRLGGRRVEQFF
>TRBV18|-|TRBJ1-2|once
TGTGCCAGCTCACCAGGGGCAGATTATGGCTACACCTTC
CASSPGADYGYTF
>TRBV5-3|TRBD2|TRBJ2-1|-
TGTGCCAGAAGCACAAGTCTAGCGGAAAGATACAATGAGCAGTTCTTC
CARSTSLAERYNEQFF